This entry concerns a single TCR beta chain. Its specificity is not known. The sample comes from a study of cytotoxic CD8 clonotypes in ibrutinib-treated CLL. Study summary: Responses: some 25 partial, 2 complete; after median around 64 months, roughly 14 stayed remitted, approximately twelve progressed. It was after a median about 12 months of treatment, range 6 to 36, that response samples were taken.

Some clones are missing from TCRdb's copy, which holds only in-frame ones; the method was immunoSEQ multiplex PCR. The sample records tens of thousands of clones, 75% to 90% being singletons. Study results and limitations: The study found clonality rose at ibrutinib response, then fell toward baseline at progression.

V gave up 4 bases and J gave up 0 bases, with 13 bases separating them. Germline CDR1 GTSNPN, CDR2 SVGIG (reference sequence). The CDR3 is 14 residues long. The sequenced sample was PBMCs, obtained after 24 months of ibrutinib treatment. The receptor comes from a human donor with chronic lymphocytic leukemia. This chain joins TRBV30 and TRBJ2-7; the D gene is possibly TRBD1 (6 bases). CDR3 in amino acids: CAWNPGHNSYEQYF. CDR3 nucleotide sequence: TGTGCCTGGAATCCGGGACACAACTCCTACGAGCAGTACTTC.